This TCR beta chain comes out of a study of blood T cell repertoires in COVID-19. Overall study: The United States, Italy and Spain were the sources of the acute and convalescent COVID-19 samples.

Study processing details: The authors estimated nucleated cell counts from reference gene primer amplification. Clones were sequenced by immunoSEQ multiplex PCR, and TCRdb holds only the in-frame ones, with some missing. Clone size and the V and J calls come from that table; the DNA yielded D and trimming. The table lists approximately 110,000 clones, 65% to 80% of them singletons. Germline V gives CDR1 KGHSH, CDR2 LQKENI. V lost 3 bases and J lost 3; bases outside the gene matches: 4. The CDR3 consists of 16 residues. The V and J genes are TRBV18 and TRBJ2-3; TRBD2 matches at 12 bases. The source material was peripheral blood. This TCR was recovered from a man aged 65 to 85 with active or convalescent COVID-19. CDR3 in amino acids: CASSPLAGGPTDTQYF. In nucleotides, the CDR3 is TGTGCCAGCTCACCCCTAGCGGGGGGGCCAACAGATACGCAGTATTTT.